This is a list of T cell receptor beta chains from one sample in a study of blood T cell repertoires in COVID-19. Clones were sequenced by immunoSEQ multiplex PCR, and TCRdb holds only the in-frame ones, with some missing. Of around 130,000 clones in the sample, around 90% are singletons; the top ten hold about 2.5%. The sequenced material came from peripheral blood. The source is a human donor with COVID-19, enrolled during active disease. The donor label of this sample is uncertain. Each CDR3 is given with its conserved first and last residue. Fields, in order: V gene, CDR3 protein.

v_gene: TRBV19; CDR3aa: CASEAGGNQPQHF
v_gene: TRBV5-1; CDR3aa: CASGRHTNTGELFF
v_gene: TRBV5-4; CDR3aa: CASSATSGGAQETQYF
v_gene: TRBV3-1/TRBV3-2; CDR3aa: CASSQDQRTSYEQYF
v_gene: TRBV30; CDR3aa: CAWSSSGSNTIYF
v_gene: TRBV6-5; CDR3aa: CASSYSDRGNTEAFF
v_gene: TRBV3-1/TRBV3-2; CDR3aa: CASGRGNYGYTF
v_gene: TRBV9; CDR3aa: CASSAPGHLNNEQFF
v_gene: TRBV5-4; CDR3aa: CASSLSPGSNQPQHF
v_gene: TRBV11-2; CDR3aa: CASSASGRGSDGYTF
v_gene: TRBV6-5; CDR3aa: CASSYSVTADEPQHF
v_gene: TRBV6-6; CDR3aa: CASSPGDNYGYTF
v_gene: TRBV6-6; CDR3aa: CASSSRDRGRGSPLHF
v_gene: TRBV13; CDR3aa: CASSPSTGASGSSYNEQFF
v_gene: TRBV3-1/TRBV3-2; CDR3aa: CASSQDARTPAKNIQYF
v_gene: TRBV7-2; CDR3aa: CASSLGLQGLKQYF
v_gene: TRBV5-1; CDR3aa: CASSPDVTGYNSPLHF
v_gene: TRBV30; CDR3aa: CAWSYLGQGKGQPQHF
v_gene: TRBV6-2/TRBV6-3; CDR3aa: CASSREGEIKNIQYF
v_gene: TRBV9; CDR3aa: CASSVRVASGELFF
v_gene: TRBV5-1; CDR3aa: CASSLDGNRAEAFF
v_gene: TRBV5-1; CDR3aa: CASSSGRATENTEAFF
v_gene: TRBV12-3/TRBV12-4; CDR3aa: CASSLWAYEQFF
v_gene: TRBV19; CDR3aa: CASSMGDGSGNEQYF
v_gene: TRBV6-5; CDR3aa: CASSYLPGYYEQYF
v_gene: TRBV25-1; CDR3aa: CASSAGGSNQPQHF
v_gene: TRBV19; CDR3aa: CASSRTSGGVSYNEQFF
v_gene: TRBV3-1/TRBV3-2; CDR3aa: CASSDQGALGYTF
v_gene: TRBV14; CDR3aa: CASSPLGQGNTGELFF
v_gene: TRBV5-1; CDR3aa: CASSWGWTMTQSGELFF
v_gene: TRBV18; CDR3aa: CASSPRQNTGELFF
v_gene: TRBV24-1; CDR3aa: CATSDPTPGGLNTEAFF
v_gene: TRBV28; CDR3aa: CASHIQGPGNEKLFF
v_gene: TRBV5-1; CDR3aa: CASSFDRDKPQHF
v_gene: TRBV2; CDR3aa: CASSGVAGAENEQFF
v_gene: TRBV3-1/TRBV3-2; CDR3aa: CASSPSGDGNTIYF
v_gene: TRBV5-1; CDR3aa: CASSLEGWGGETQYF
v_gene: TRBV24-1; CDR3aa: CATSAGPEVNTGELFF
v_gene: TRBV15; CDR3aa: CATSVALRPGTDTQYF
v_gene: TRBV6-5; CDR3aa: CASIDLYTQYF
v_gene: TRBV11-2; CDR3aa: CASSRGTNYGYTF
v_gene: TRBV4-2; CDR3aa: CASSPRDRNYNQPQHF
v_gene: TRBV28; CDR3aa: CASSLSQLRAFF
v_gene: TRBV6-5; CDR3aa: CASSWASGRGEQFF
v_gene: TRBV7-7; CDR3aa: CASSLSGIGGTQYF
v_gene: TRBV7-3; CDR3aa: CASSFTFRAGNVDNEQFF
v_gene: TRBV18; CDR3aa: CASSLVGQGGAYGYTF
v_gene: TRBV5-4; CDR3aa: CASSPWTGANTGELFF
v_gene: TRBV12-3/TRBV12-4; CDR3aa: CASTPQNYGYTF
v_gene: TRBV4-1; CDR3aa: CASSQVQRESEQFF
v_gene: TRBV6-5; CDR3aa: CASSTTGGFEAFF
v_gene: TRBV2; CDR3aa: CASSDRQWETQYF
v_gene: TRBV6-6; CDR3aa: CASIGTGGREKLFF
v_gene: TRBV6-5; CDR3aa: CASSLRGDNEQFF